The source of this TCR beta chain is a study of identical twins. There are many counts of this clonotype. TCRdb redid the calling of the 5' RACE reads with MiXCR, one entry per CDR3 protein. In the table there are some 240,000 distinct CDR3 sequences, about 8.5% of which are singletons. Trimming shortened V by 0 bases and J by 3 bases, and 12 bases separated the two germline ends. CDR1 and CDR2 (germline): LGHNA, YSLEER. The CDR3 length is 15 residues. Separately, the same data were catalogued under a study of yellow fever vaccine responses in identical twins.

This chain connects TRBV4-3 to TRBJ2-7; D may be TRBD1 (6 bases). This TCR came from a woman aged 18-30 years in good health. Source material: CD8+ T cells sorted from blood. Here the CDR3 reads CASSQDKGGFYEQYF. CDR3 sequence (DNA): TGCGCCAGCAGCCAAGACAAAGGGGGTTTCTACGAGCAGTACTTC.